The rows below give T cell receptor beta chains drawn from one sample of a study of cytomegalovirus exposure and HLA in healthy donors. Profiling relied on immunoSEQ multiplex PCR, and the TCRdb table lists in-frame clones only, not all of them. Of fewer than 200,000 clones in the sample, over 70% were seen once. The sequenced sample consisted of PBMCs. These receptors all come from a man aged 35 to 55 in good health and CMV-seronegative. Both conserved end residues are part of each CDR3. The D gene is left open where the match is weak. A clone size is listed for some rows: how often the clone was seen (once, few, many), or a class if it is expanded.

v_gene: TRBV19; d_gene: TRBD1; len: 16; j_gene: TRBJ2-1; abundance: NA; CDR3nt: TGTGCCAGTAGTATCCCCCCGGGACAGGGTTCGAATGAGCAGTTCTTC; CDR3aa: CASSIPPGQGSNEQFF
v_gene: TRBV2; d_gene: NA; len: 17; j_gene: TRBJ2-7; abundance: few; CDR3nt: TGTGCCAGCAGTGAAGGAGTCGTGGGCCAGGTGAGATACGAGCAGTACTTC; CDR3aa: CASSEGVVGQVRYEQYF
v_gene: TRBV7-2; d_gene: TRBD1; len: 15; j_gene: TRBJ2-7; abundance: NA; CDR3nt: TGTGCCAGCAGCTTAGACGGGACAGGGGGTTACGAGCAGTACTTC; CDR3aa: CASSLDGTGGYEQYF
v_gene: TRBV4-1; d_gene: TRBD1; len: 20; j_gene: TRBJ2-6; abundance: NA; CDR3nt: TGCGCCAGCAGCCAAGATCCGGCAGGGACAGCCTTCTCTGGGGCCAACGTCCTGACTTTC; CDR3aa: CASSQDPAGTAFSGANVLTF
v_gene: TRBV5-6; d_gene: NA; len: 14; j_gene: TRBJ2-7; abundance: NA; CDR3nt: TGTGCCAGCAGCTTGTTTTACAGTTCCTACGAGCAGTACTTC; CDR3aa: CASSLFYSSYEQYF
v_gene: TRBV5-1; d_gene: NA; len: 13; j_gene: TRBJ2-2; abundance: NA; CDR3nt: TGCGCCAGCAGAAGGGGAAACACCGGGGAGCTGTTTTTT; CDR3aa: CASRRGNTGELFF
v_gene: TRBV11-2; d_gene: NA; len: 14; j_gene: TRBJ2-4; abundance: NA; CDR3nt: TGTGCCAGTTGGGGGGGGGCCGGCAAAAACATTCAGTACTTC; CDR3aa: CASWGGAGKNIQYF
v_gene: TRBV6-5; d_gene: NA; len: 14; j_gene: TRBJ2-7; abundance: NA; CDR3nt: TGTGCCAGCAGCCCCTACCATACAGATTACGAGCAGTACTTC; CDR3aa: CASSPYHTDYEQYF
v_gene: TRBV9; d_gene: NA; len: 12; j_gene: TRBJ1-2; abundance: NA; CDR3nt: TGTGCCAGCAGCACAGGGACCTATGGCTACACCTTC; CDR3aa: CASSTGTYGYTF
v_gene: TRBV4-1; d_gene: NA; len: 15; j_gene: TRBJ2-5; abundance: NA; CDR3nt: TGCGCCAGCAGCCAAGATAAGTCGAGGCGAGAGACCCAGTACTTC; CDR3aa: CASSQDKSRRETQYF